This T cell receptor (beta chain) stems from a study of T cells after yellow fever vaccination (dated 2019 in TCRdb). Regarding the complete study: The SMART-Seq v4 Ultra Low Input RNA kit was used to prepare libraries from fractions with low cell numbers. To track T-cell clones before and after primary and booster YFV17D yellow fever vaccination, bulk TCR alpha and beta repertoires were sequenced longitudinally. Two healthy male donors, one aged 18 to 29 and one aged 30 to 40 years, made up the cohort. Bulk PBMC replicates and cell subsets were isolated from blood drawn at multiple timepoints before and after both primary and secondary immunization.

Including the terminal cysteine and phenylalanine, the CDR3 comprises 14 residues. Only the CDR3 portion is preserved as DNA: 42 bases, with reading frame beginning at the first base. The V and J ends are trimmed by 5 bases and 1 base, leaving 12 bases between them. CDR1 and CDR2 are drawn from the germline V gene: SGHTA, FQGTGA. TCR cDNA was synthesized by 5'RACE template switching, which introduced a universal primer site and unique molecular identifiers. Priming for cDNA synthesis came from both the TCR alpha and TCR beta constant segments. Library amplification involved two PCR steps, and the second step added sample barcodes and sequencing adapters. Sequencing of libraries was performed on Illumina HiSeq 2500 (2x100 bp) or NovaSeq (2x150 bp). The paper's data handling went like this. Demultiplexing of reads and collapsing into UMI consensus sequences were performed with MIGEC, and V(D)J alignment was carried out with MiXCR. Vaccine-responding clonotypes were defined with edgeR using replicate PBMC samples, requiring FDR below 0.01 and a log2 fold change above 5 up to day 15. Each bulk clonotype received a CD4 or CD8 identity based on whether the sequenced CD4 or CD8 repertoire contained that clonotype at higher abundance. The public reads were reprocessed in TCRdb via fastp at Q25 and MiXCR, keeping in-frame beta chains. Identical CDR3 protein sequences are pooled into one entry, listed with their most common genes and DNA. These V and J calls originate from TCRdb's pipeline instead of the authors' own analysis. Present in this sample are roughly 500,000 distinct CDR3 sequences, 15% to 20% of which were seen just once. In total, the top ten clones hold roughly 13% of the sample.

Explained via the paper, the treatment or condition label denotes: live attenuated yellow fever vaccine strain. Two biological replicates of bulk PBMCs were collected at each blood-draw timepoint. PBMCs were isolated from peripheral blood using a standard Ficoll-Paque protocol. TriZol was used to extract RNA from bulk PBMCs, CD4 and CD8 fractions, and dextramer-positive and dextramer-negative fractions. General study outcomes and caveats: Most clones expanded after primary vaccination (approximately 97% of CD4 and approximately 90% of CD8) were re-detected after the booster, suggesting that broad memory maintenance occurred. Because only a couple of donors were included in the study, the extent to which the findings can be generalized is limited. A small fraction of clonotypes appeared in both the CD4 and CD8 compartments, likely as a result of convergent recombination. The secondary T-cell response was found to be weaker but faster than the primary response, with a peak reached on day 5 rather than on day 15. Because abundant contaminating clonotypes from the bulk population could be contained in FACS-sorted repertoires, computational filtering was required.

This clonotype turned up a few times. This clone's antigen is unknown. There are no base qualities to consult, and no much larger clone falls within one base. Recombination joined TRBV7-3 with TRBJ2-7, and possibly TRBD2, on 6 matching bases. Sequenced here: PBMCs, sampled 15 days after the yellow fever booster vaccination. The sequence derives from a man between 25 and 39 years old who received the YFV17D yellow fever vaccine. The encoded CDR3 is CASSIFAGSYEQYF. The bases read TGTGCCAGCAGCATATTTGCGGGGTCCTACGAGCAGTACTTC. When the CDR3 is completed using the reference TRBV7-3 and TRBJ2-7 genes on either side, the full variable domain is GAGVSQTPSNKVTEKGKYVELRCDPISGHTALYWYRQSLGQGPEFLIYFQGTGAADDSGLPNDRFFAVRPEGSVSTLKIQRTERGDSAVYLCASSIFAGSYEQYFGPGTRLTVT.